This entry is about one T cell receptor beta chain. Using a J-beta primer mix together with a sample-barcoded 5' primer, a second PCR was run for about 6 to 12 cycles. TCRdb processed the 5' RACE reads anew with MiXCR; each CDR3 protein has one entry. The sample gives 780,000 or so distinct CDR3 sequences, about 25% of which show up once; under 4.5% is in the top ten. Losses at the gene ends were 6 bases for V and 3 bases for J; bases not matched to a gene: 13. The germline CDR1 and CDR2 sequences are DFQATT and SNEGSKA (reference sequence). CDR3 size: 16 residues. This record comes from a study of blood T cells in healthy people across ages. These same data were also listed under a study on T cells of mothers and their children.

The specimen sequenced was blood. The TCR comes from a boy aged 10-17 years in good health. The chain is built from TRBV20-1 and TRBJ2-3; 9 nucleotides line up with TRBD1. The CDR3 region is CSALSFGTGRTDTQYF. CDR3 nucleotide sequence: TGCAGTGCCCTCAGTTTCGGGACAGGGAGGACAGATACGCAGTATTTT.